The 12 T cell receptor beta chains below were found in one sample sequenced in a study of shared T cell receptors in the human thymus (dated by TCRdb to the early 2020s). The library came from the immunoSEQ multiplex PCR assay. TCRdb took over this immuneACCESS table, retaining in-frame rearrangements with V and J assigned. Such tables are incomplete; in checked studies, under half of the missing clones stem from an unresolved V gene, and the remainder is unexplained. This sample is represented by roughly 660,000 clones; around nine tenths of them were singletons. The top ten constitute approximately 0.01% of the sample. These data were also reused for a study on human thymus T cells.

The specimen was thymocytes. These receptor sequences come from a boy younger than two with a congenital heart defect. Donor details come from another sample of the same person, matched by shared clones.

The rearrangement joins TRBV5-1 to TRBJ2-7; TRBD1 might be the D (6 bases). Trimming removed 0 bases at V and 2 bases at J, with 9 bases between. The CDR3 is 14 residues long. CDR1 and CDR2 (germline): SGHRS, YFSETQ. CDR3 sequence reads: CASSLDGQTYEQYF. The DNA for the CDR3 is TGCGCCAGCAGCTTGGACGGACAGACCTACGAGCAGTACTTC.

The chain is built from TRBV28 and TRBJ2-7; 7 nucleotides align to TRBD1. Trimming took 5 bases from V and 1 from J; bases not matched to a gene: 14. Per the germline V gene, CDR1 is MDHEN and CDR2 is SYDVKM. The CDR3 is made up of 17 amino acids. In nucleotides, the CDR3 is TGTGCCAGCAGTCCACACGGGGCCGGACAGGTTTCCTACGAGCAGTACTTC. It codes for CASSPHGAGQVSYEQYF.

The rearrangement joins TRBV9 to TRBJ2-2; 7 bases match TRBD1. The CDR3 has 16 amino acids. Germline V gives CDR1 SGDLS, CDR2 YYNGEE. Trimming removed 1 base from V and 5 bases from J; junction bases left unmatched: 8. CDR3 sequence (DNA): TGTGCCAGCAGCGTACCTAAGGGGGCCGGGACCGGGGAGCTGTTTTTT. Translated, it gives CASSVPKGAGTGELFF.

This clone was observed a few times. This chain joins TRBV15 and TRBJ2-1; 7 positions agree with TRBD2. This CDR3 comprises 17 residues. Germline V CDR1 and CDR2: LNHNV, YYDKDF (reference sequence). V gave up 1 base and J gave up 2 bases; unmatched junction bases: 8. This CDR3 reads CATSRALGGGPYNEQFF. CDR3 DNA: TGTGCCACCAGCAGAGCCTTGGGGGGAGGGCCCTACAATGAGCAGTTCTTC.

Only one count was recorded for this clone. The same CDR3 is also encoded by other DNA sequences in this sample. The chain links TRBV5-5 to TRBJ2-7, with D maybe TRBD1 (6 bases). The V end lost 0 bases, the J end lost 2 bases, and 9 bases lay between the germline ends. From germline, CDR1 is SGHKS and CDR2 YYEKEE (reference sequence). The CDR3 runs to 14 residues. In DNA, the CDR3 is TGTGCCAGCAGCTTGGACACAGGGACCTACGAGCAGTACTTC. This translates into CASSLDTGTYEQYF.

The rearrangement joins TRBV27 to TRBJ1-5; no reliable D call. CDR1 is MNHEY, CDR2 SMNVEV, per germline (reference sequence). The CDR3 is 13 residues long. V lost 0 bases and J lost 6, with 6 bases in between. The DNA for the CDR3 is TGTGCCAGCAGTTTATCCCTCCGTCAGCCCCAGCATTTT. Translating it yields CASSLSLRQPQHF.

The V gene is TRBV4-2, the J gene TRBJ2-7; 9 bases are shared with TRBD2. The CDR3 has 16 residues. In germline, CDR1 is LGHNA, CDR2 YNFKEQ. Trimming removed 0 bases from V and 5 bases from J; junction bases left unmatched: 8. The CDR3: CASSQDESGRLHEQYF. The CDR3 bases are TGTGCCAGCAGCCAAGATGAGAGCGGGAGGTTACACGAGCAGTACTTC.

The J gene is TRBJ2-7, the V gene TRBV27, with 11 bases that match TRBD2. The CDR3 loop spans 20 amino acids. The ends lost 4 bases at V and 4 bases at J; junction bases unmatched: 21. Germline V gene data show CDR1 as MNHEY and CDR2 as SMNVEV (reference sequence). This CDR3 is CASSCQNRPGLADLNYEQYF. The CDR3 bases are TGTGCCAGCAGTTGCCAAAATCGTCCGGGACTAGCGGACCTAAATTACGAGCAGTACTTC.

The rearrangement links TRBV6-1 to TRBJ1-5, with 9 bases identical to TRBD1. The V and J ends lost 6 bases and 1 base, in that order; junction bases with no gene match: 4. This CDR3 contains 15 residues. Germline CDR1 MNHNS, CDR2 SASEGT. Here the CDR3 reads CASRGDRVSNQPQHF. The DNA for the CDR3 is TGTGCCAGCAGGGGGGACAGGGTGAGCAATCAGCCCCAGCATTTT.

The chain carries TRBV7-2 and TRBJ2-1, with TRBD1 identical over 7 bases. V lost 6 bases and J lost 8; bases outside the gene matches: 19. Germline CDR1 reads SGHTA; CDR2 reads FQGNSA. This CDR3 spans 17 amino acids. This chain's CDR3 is CASSRTTGNFTGHEQFF. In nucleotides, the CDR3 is TGTGCCAGCAGTCGAACGACAGGGAACTTTACCGGCCATGAGCAGTTCTTC. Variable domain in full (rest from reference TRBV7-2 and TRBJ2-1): GAGVSQSPSNKVTEKGKDVELRCDPISGHTALYWYRQSLGQGLEFLIYFQGNSAPDKSGLPSDRFSAERTGGSVSTLTIQRTQQEDSAVYLCASSRTTGNFTGHEQFFGPGTRLTVL.

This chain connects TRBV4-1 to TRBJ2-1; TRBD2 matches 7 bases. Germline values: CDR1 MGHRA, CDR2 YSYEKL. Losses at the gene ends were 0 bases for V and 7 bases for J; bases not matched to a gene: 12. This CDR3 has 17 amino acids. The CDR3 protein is CASSQDLSGSPWNEQFF. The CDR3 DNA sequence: TGCGCCAGCAGCCAAGATCTTAGCGGGTCCCCTTGGAATGAGCAGTTCTTC.

The CDR3 reads CASSEADIFHYEQYF. The CDR3 DNA sequence: TGTGCCAGCAGTGAAGCCGACATATTCCACTACGAGCAGTACTTC. The V call is TRBV6-1, the J call TRBJ2-7; D gene ambiguous. CDR1 is MNHNS, CDR2 SASEGT, per germline. The CDR3 sequence is 15 residues long. The ends were cut back, 0 bases at V and 3 bases at J, with 12 bases in the middle.